This T cell receptor (beta chain) was sequenced in a study of cytomegalovirus exposure and HLA in healthy donors. The PCR was carried out with 60 Vbeta primers and 13 Jbeta primers. Repertoires were generated with immunoSEQ multiplex PCR, while TCRdb's copy carries only in-frame clones and drops some. The sample yields tens of thousands of clones, approximately 76% seen once. This CDR3 comprises 14 residues. Germline lookup yields CDR1 PRHDT and CDR2 FYEKMQ (reference sequence). The V end was cut by 3 bases, the J end by 14 bases, with 17 bases between. Worth noting for this clone: Antigen unknown.

General study findings and limits: In a later analysis, a genetic analysis reported fewer productive-TCR N-insertions in an Asian-associated ancestry cluster than the cohort average.

This receptor was taken from a male donor in good health and CMV-seronegative. Sequenced material: PBMCs. This chain links TRBV13 with TRBJ1-6, with D possibly being TRBD1 (5 bases). The CDR3: CASSFFRDIPALHF. The CDR3 DNA sequence: TGTGCCAGCAGCTTCTTCAGGGATATTCCGGCCCTCCACTTT.